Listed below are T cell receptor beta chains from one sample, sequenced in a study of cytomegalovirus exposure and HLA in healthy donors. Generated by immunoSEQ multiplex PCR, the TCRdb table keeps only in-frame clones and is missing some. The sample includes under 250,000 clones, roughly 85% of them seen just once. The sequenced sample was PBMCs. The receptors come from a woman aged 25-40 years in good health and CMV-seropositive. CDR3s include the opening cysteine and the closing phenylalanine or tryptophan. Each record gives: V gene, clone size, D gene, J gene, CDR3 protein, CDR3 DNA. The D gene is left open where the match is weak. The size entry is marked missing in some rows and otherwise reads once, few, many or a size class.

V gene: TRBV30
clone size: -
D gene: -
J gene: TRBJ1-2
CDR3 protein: CAWVAVVSYTF
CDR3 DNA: TGTGCCTGGGTGGCCGTCGTTTCCTACACCTTC

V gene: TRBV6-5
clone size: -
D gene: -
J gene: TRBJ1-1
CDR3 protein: CASSYSAQNTEAFF
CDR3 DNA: TGTGCCAGCAGTTACTCGGCCCAGAACACTGAAGCTTTCTTT

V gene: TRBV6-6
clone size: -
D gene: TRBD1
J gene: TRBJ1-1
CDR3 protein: CASRWDRNTEAFF
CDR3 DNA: TGTGCCAGCAGATGGGACAGGAACACTGAAGCTTTCTTT

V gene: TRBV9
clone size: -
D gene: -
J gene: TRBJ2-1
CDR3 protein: CASSVGLFGEEQFF
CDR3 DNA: TGTGCCAGCAGCGTTGGCCTCTTTGGGGAGGAGCAGTTCTTC

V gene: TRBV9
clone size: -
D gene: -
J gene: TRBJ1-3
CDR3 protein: CASSPGYAGNTIYF
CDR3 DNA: TGTGCCAGCAGCCCGGGATACGCTGGAAACACCATATATTTT

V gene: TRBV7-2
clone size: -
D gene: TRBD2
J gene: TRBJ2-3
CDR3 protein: CASSLGTSGSPGTDTQYF
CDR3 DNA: TGTGCCAGCAGCCTTGGGACTAGCGGGTCTCCTGGCACAGATACGCAGTATTTT

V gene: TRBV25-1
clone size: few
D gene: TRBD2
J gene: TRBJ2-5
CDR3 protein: CASSEYLAAGGPGETQYF
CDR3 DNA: TGTGCCAGCAGTGAATATCTTGCAGCGGGGGGGCCGGGGGAGACCCAGTACTTC

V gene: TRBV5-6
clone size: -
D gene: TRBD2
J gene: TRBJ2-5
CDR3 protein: CASSFLGIGAGVGQETQYF
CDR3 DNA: TGTGCCAGCAGCTTCCTAGGAATAGGAGCGGGAGTAGGACAAGAGACCCAGTACTTC

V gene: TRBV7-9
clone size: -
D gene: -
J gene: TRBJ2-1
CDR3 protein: CASRLEAMQFF
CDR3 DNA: TGTGCCAGCAGACTAGAAGCTATGCAGTTCTTC

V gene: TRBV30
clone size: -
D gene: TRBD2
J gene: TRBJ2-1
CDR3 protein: CACNLAGPLSEQFF
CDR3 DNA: TGTGCCTGCAATCTAGCGGGACCCTTATCAGAGCAGTTCTTC

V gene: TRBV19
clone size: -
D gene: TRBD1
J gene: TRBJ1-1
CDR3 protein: CASSTDRDLGNAEAFF
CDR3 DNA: TGTGCCAGTAGTACCGACAGGGATCTTGGCAATGCTGAAGCTTTCTTT

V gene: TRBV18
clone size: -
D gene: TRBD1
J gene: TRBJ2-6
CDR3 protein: CASSTQGALTGANVLTF
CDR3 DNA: TGTGCCAGCTCCACACAGGGGGCGCTTACTGGGGCCAACGTCCTGACTTTC

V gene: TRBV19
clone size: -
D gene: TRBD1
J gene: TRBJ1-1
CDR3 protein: CASSIGNQGALGTEAFF
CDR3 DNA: TGTGCCAGTAGTATAGGAAACCAGGGGGCTTTGGGCACTGAAGCTTTCTTT

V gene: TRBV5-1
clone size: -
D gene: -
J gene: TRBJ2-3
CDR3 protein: CASSWEQGNTDTQYF
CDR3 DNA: TGCGCCAGCAGCTGGGAGCAGGGGAACACAGATACGCAGTATTTT

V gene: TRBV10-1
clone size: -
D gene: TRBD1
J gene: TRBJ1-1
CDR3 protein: CASPKVPVRQGMNTEAFF
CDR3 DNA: TGCGCCAGTCCGAAAGTACCGGTTAGACAGGGCATGAACACTGAAGCTTTCTTT

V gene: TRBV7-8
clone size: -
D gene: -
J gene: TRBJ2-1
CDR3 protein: CASSLDRTPSSYNEQFF
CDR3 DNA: TGTGCCAGCAGCTTAGATAGGACACCAAGCTCCTACAATGAGCAGTTCTTC

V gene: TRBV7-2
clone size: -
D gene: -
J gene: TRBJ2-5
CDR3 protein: CASSWVGETQYF
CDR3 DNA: TGTGCCAGCAGCTGGGTCGGGGAGACCCAGTACTTC

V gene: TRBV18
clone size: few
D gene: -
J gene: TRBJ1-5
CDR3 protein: CASSPPGGGNQPQHF
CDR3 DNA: TGTGCCAGCTCACCACCAGGGGGTGGCAATCAGCCCCAGCATTTT

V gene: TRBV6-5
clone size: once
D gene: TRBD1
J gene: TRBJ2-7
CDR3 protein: CASSFTGTGYEQYF
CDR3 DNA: TGTGCCAGCAGTTTCACCGGGACAGGGTACGAGCAGTACTTC

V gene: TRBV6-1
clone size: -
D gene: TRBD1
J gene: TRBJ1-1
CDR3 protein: CASNAGTANTEAFF
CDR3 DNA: TGTGCCAGCAACGCCGGGACAGCTAACACTGAAGCTTTCTTT

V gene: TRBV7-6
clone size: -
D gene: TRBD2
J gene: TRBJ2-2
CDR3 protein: CASSLLYRRGGPGELFF
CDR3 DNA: TGTGCCAGCAGCCTACTCTATCGACGGGGGGGCCCCGGGGAGCTGTTTTTT

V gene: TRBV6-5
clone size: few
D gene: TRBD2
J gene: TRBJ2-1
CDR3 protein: CASTVAGGGVGEQFF
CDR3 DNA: TGTGCCAGCACTGTAGCGGGAGGGGGCGTGGGGGAGCAGTTCTTC

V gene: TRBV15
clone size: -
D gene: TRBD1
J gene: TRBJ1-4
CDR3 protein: CASGDSPNEKLFF
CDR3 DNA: TGTGCCAGCGGGGACAGTCCGAATGAAAAACTGTTTTTT

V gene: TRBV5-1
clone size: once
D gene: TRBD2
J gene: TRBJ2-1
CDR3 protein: CASSFRTSGILGNEQFF
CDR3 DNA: TGCGCCAGCAGCTTCCGGACTAGCGGGATTTTGGGCAATGAGCAGTTCTTC

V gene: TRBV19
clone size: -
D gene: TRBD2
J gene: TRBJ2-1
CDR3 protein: CASSYLAGPYNEQFF
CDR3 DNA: TGTGCCAGTAGCTACCTAGCGGGCCCTTACAATGAGCAGTTCTTC

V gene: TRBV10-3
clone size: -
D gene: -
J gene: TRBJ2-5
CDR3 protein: CAISVAGTQETQYF
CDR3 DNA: TGTGCCATCAGTGTTGCGGGGACGCAGGAGACCCAGTACTTC

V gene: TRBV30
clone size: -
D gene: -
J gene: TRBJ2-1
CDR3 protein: CAWSANAGYNEQFF
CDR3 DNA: TGTGCCTGGAGTGCCAACGCGGGCTACAATGAGCAGTTCTTC

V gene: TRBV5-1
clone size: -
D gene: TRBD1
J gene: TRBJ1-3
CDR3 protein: CASSLRQGGNTIYF
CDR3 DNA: TGCGCCAGCAGCCTCCGACAGGGAGGAAACACCATATATTTT

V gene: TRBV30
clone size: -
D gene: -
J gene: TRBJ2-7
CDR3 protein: CAWKTRGKSYEQYF
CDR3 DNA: TGTGCCTGGAAGACGAGAGGGAAATCCTACGAGCAGTACTTC

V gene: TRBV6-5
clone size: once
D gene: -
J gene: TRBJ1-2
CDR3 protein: CASSRGVGGRDGYTF
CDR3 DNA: TGTGCCAGCAGTCGGGGGGTCGGGGGGCGAGATGGCTACACCTTC

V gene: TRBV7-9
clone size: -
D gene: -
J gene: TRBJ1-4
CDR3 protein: CASSLGVEKLFF
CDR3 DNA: TGTGCCAGCAGCTTAGGAGTTGAAAAACTGTTTTTT

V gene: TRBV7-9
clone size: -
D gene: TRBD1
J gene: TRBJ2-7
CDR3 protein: CASSVRGQTQYEQYF
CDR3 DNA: TGTGCCAGCAGCGTACGGGGACAGACCCAATACGAGCAGTACTTC

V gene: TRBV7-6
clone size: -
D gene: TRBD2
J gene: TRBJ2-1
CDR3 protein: CASSLRAGGWNEQFF
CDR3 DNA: TGTGCCAGCAGCTTAAGAGCGGGGGGATGGAATGAGCAGTTCTTC

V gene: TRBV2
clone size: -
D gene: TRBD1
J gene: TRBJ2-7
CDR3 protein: CASSGWTGRNNEQYF
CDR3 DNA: TGTGCCAGCAGTGGGTGGACAGGGAGGAATAACGAGCAGTACTTC

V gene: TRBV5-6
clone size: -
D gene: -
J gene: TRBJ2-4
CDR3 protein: CASSPPGVKNIQYF
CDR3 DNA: TGTGCCAGCAGCCCTCCCGGGGTTAAAAACATTCAGTACTTC

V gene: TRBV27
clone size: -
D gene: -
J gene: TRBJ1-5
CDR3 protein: CASTSAGQPQHF
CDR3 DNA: TGTGCCAGCACTTCTGCGGGACAGCCCCAGCATTTT

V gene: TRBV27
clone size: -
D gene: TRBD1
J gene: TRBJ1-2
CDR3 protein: CASSPETGVNYGYTF
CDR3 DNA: TGTGCCAGCAGTCCAGAGACAGGGGTAAACTATGGCTACACCTTC

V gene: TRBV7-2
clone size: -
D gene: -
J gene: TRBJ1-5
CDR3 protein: CASSPRGGQQPQHF
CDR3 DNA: TGTGCCAGCAGCCCAAGGGGGGGTCAACAGCCCCAGCATTTT

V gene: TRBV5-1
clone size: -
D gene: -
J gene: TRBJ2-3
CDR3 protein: CASSLNGADTQYF
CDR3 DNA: TGCGCCAGCAGCTTGAACGGGGCAGATACGCAGTATTTT

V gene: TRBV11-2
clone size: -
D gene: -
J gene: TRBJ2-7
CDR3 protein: CASSIFTGYEQYF
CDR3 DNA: TGTGCCAGCAGCATTTTTACAGGCTACGAGCAGTACTTC

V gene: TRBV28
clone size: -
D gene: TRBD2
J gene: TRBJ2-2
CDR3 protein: CASSSIAGRANTGELFF
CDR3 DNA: TGTGCCAGCAGTTCGATAGCCGGGAGGGCGAACACCGGGGAGCTGTTTTTT

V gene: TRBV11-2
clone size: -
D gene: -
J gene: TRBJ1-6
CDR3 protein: CASSHGGPSPLHF
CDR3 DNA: TGTGCCAGCAGCCACGGAGGCCCGTCACCCCTCCACTTT

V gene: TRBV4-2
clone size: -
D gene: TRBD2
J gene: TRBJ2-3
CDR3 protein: CASSQGLAADITDTQYF
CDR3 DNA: TGTGCCAGCAGCCAAGGACTAGCGGCCGATATCACAGATACGCAGTATTTT

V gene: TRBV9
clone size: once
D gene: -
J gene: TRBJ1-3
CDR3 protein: CASSRDSGNTIYF
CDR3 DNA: TGTGCCAGCAGCCGGGACTCTGGAAACACCATATATTTT

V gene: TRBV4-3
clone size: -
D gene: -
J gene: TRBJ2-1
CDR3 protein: CASSQAQDYYNEQFF
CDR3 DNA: TGCGCCAGCAGCCAAGCCCAGGACTATTACAATGAGCAGTTCTTC

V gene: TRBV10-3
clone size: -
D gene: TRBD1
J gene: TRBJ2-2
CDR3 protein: CAISIQGPGELFF
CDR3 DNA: TGTGCCATCAGTATACAGGGGCCCGGGGAGCTGTTTTTT

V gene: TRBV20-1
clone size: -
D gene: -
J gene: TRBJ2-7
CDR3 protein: CSARLDEQYF
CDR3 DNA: TGCAGTGCTAGACTAGACGAGCAGTACTTC

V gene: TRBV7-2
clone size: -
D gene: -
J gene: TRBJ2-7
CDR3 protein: CASSARGEAGSYEQYF
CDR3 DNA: TGTGCCAGCAGCGCACGAGGGGAGGCCGGCTCCTACGAGCAGTACTTC

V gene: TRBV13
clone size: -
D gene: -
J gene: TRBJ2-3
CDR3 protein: CASSLTDEEADTQYF
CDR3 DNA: TGTGCCAGCAGCCTAACGGATGAGGAGGCAGATACGCAGTATTTT

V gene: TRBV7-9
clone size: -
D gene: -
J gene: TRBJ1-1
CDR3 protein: CASSLVGGDPEAFF
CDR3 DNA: TGTGCCAGCAGCTTAGTGGGGGGGGACCCTGAAGCTTTCTTT

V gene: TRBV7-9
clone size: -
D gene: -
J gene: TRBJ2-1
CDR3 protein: CASSLRGRRNEQFF
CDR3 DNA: TGTGCCAGCAGCTTAAGGGGTCGACGCAATGAGCAGTTCTTC

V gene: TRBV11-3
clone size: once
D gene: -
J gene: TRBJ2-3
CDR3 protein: CASSLGLAIDTQYF
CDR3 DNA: TGTGCCAGCAGCTTAGGTCTAGCAATAGATACGCAGTATTTT

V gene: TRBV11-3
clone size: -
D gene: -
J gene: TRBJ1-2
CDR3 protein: CASSPTGFVYGYTF
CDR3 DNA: TGTGCCAGCAGCCCCACAGGGTTTGTCTATGGCTACACCTTC

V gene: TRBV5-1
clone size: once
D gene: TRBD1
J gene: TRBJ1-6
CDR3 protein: CASSLTGQGSSPLHF
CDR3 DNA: TGCGCCAGCAGCTTGACCGGACAGGGAAGTTCACCCCTCCACTTT

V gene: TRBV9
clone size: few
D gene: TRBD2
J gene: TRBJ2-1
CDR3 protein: CASSVGGLAGDEQFF
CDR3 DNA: TGTGCCAGCAGCGTAGGTGGACTAGCGGGAGATGAGCAGTTCTTC